Following are 21 T cell receptor beta chains from one sample sequenced in a study of T cell responses to AZD1222 COVID-19 vaccine. Here immunoSEQ multiplex PCR was the method, and the copy in TCRdb shows in-frame clones only, minus some. The sample consists of 150,000 to 200,000 clones, about 90% of them appearing once. Sequences were derived from peripheral blood, sampled 28 days after the second AZD1222 dose. These TCRs come from an adult who received the AZD1222 COVID-19 vaccine.

The chain uses TRBV25-1 and TRBJ1-2; weak D call: TRBD1 (5 bases). Trimming left V 3 bases short and J 4 bases short, with 9 bases between. Germline assignment: CDR1 MGHDK and CDR2 SYGVNS. The CDR3 contains 13 residues. The CDR3 region has the DNA TGTGCCAGCAGTGAGCACGGGGCCTATGGCTACACCTTC. Translated: CASSEHGAYGYTF.

The V and J genes are TRBV18 and TRBJ2-1, with D possibly matching TRBD1 (6 bases). The CDR3 has 16 amino acids. The V end was cut by 3 bases, the J end by 4 bases, with 16 bases between. Germline CDR1 KGHSH, CDR2 LQKENI. This CDR3 reads CASSPGGLSGYNEQFF. The CDR3, as DNA: TGTGCCAGCTCACCTGGGGGCCTTTCTGGGTACAATGAGCAGTTCTTC.

This chain joins TRBV5-4 and TRBJ1-1; 8 nucleotides line up with TRBD1. The V and J ends lost 4 bases and 2 bases, in that order; junction bases with no gene match: 4. The CDR3 runs 14 residues. Germline loops: CDR1 SGHNT, CDR2 YYREEE (reference sequence). Here the CDR3 DNA reads TGTGCCAGCAGCCGGGGACAGGTAAACACTGAAGCTTTCTTT. It translates to CASSRGQVNTEAFF. Based on the CDR3 plus reference TRBV5-4 and TRBJ1-1, the full variable domain is ETGVTQSPTHLIKTRGQQVTLRCSSQSGHNTVSWYQQALGQGPQFIFQYYREEENGRGNFPPRFSGLQFPNYSSELNVNALELDDSALYLCASSRGQVNTEAFFGQGTRLTVV.

V gene TRBV6-6 combines with J gene TRBJ2-4; D possibly matches TRBD1 or TRBD2 (5 bases each). The CDR3 totals 15 residues. Germline V lookup: CDR1 MNHNY, CDR2 SVGAGI (reference sequence). V was cut by 6 bases and J by 0 bases, with 12 bases left in between. The CDR3 coding sequence is TGTGCCAGCAGCGGGACGGCATTAGCCAAAAACATTCAGTACTTC. Translated, it gives CASSGTALAKNIQYF.

This chain joins TRBV4-3 and TRBJ1-1; D not certain. With 3 bases removed from V and 1 base from J, the gap between germline ends came to 6 bases. The CDR3 has 13 amino acids. The germline V gene encodes CDR1 LGHNA and CDR2 YSLEER. Here the CDR3 reads CASSQTRNTEAFF. CDR3 nucleotides: TGCGCCAGCAGCCAGACACGGAACACTGAAGCTTTCTTT.

This chain joins TRBV15 and TRBJ1-2, with D maybe TRBD1 (6 bases). The CDR3 contains 13 residues. Germline assignment: CDR1 LNHNV and CDR2 YYDKDF (reference sequence). The V end lost 3 bases, the J end lost 5 bases, and 10 bases lay between the germline ends. CDR3 nucleotides: TGTGCCACCAGCAGCACCGGACAGTATGGCTACACCTTC. Residues: CATSSTGQYGYTF.

The table lists this clone with a few counts. The V gene is TRBV7-9, the J gene TRBJ2-7; possible D gene TRBD2, 5 bases. Germline V gene lookup returns CDR1 SEHNR and CDR2 FQNEAQ (reference sequence). The CDR3 sequence is 12 residues long. Trimming removed 3 bases from V and 5 bases from J, with 8 bases in between. The CDR3 protein is CASSFSGNEQYF. The CDR3 DNA reads TGTGCCAGCAGCTTCTCGGGGAACGAGCAGTACTTC.

This chain links TRBV5-6 with TRBJ2-1, with D perhaps assigned TRBD1 or TRBD2 (6 bases each). Germline CDR1 reads SGHDT; CDR2 reads YYEEEE. The CDR3 is 14 residues long. V lost 4 bases, J lost 5 bases, and 13 bases lay in between. CDR3 bases: TGTGCCAGCAGCCCAACCGGGGGCCACAATGAGCAGTTCTTC. It encodes CASSPTGGHNEQFF.

The rearrangement uses TRBV4-2 and TRBJ1-2, with 10 nucleotides matching TRBD1. The CDR3 is made up of 20 amino acids. Germline CDR1 reads LGHNA; CDR2 reads YNFKEQ. With 0 bases clipped from V and 6 bases from J, the junction kept 19 bases outside the gene matches. CDR3 amino acids: CASSQDVGTGTGVLKDGYTF. The CDR3 DNA sequence: TGTGCCAGCAGCCAAGATGTTGGAACCGGGACAGGGGTCCTCAAGGATGGCTACACCTTC.

This clone was seen only once. The chain is built from TRBV7-3 and TRBJ2-3; 10 positions match TRBD2. V lost 4 bases to trimming and J lost 9 bases; unmatched junction nucleotides: 13. CDR1 is SGHTA and CDR2 is FQGTGA in the germline V gene. The CDR3 sequence is 16 residues long. The CDR3 DNA is TGTGCCAGCAGCTCTCTTATCGCGGCTAGCGGGGGAACGCAGTATTTT. The encoded protein is CASSSLIAASGGTQYF.

V gene TRBV4-1 combines with J gene TRBJ2-7; 8 bases line up with TRBD1. Germline CDR1 reads MGHRA; CDR2 reads YSYEKL. With V trimmed by 5 bases and J by 1 base, 13 bases remained unmatched. This CDR3 is 17 amino acids long. CDR3 in DNA: TGCGCCAGCAGCTACCGGCCGGGACAGGAAAGTTCCTACGAGCAGTACTTC. Its translation is CASSYRPGQESSYEQYF.

The chain recombines TRBV19 with TRBJ2-5; 8 bases are shared with TRBD2. Unmatched junction bases numbered 5, after V lost 4 bases and J lost 1 base. The germline V gene encodes CDR1 LNHDA and CDR2 SQIVND (reference sequence). The length of the CDR3 is 15 residues. In nucleotides, the CDR3 is TGTGCCAGTAGTACCGGAACTAGCGGCCAAGAGACCCAGTACTTC. This encodes CASSTGTSGQETQYF. Supplemented by reference TRBV19 and TRBJ2-5, the full variable domain reads DGGITQSPKYLFRKEGQNVTLSCEQNLNHDAMYWYRQDPGQGLRLIYYSQIVNDFQKGDIAEGYSVSREKKESFPLTVTSAQKNPTAFYLCASSTGTSGQETQYFGPGTRLLVL.

The J gene is TRBJ1-4, the V gene TRBV5-1; 9 bases align to TRBD1. The CDR3 is made up of 16 amino acids. Germline CDR1 SGHRS, CDR2 YFSETQ. The J segment lost 5 bases and the V segment lost 4 bases, leaving 9 bases of the junction unmatched. CDR3 DNA sequence: TGCGCCAGCAGCCCGTCAGAGGGACAGGGAAATGAAAAACTGTTTTTT. Its protein product is CASSPSEGQGNEKLFF.

This clone was detected once. The rearrangement uses TRBV9 and TRBJ1-1, with D unresolved. The germline CDR1 and CDR2 sequences are SGDLS and YYNGEE. Trimming took 3 bases from V and 5 from J, leaving 8 bases between them. This CDR3 is 12 amino acids long. The CDR3 is CASSGFETEAFF. The CDR3 DNA follows: TGTGCCAGCAGCGGATTTGAAACTGAAGCTTTCTTT.

A few counts support this clone. The CDR3 DNA reads as TGTGCCAGCAGTTTCGGCCAGTGGGATGAAAAACTGTTTTTT. It encodes CASSFGQWDEKLFF. The V gene is TRBV27, the J gene TRBJ1-4; no definite D call. V was pared by 3 bases and J by 6 bases, with 11 bases between. The germline V gene encodes CDR1 MNHEY and CDR2 SMNVEV (reference sequence). The CDR3 is 14 amino acids.

A single count supports this clone. V gene TRBV11-3 combines with J gene TRBJ2-1, with D unresolved. The CDR3 extends over 13 amino acids. From germline, CDR1 is SGHNT and CDR2 YENEEA. The V and J ends lost 1 base and 7 bases respectively, with 8 bases between them. The DNA of the CDR3 is TGTGCCAGCAGCTTAGCGGGCGAAAATGAGCAGTTCTTC. Translation: CASSLAGENEQFF.

The chain combines TRBV7-2 with TRBJ2-1; 7 bases are a match to TRBD1. The V gene's germline CDR1 is SGHTA and CDR2 FQGNSA. V dropped 4 bases and J dropped 8; count of bases not matched to a gene: 5. The CDR3 has 13 amino acids. This CDR3 is CASSYLGGHEQFF. CDR3 coding DNA: TGTGCCAGCAGCTATTTAGGGGGCCATGAGCAGTTCTTC.

V gene TRBV24-1 combines with J gene TRBJ2-5; D is uncertain. CDR3 length: 11 residues. Germline CDR1 KGHDR, CDR2 SFDVKD. V lost 2 bases to trimming and J lost 7 bases, with 4 bases between them. The CDR3 DNA follows: TGTGCCACCAGTGATTCAGGGACCCAGTACTTC. Amino acids: CATSDSGTQYF.

In this sample, this clone turned up once. This chain uses TRBV11-3 with TRBJ2-1; weak D call: TRBD2 (6 bases). The germline V gene encodes CDR1 SGHNT and CDR2 YENEEA. V dropped 1 base and J dropped 8 bases, with 12 bases sitting between them. The CDR3 has 14 amino acids. In nucleotides, the CDR3 is TGTGCCAGCAGCTTAGGTTGGGGGGTCGATGAGCAGTTCTTC. This gives the protein CASSLGWGVDEQFF. Looking up the rest from reference TRBV11-3 and TRBJ2-1 gives the full variable domain: EAGVVQSPRYKIIEKKQPVAFWCNPISGHNTLYWYLQNLGQGPELLIRYENEEAVDDSQLPKDRFSAERLKGVDSTLKIQPAELGDSAVYLCASSLGWGVDEQFFGPGTRLTVL.

The V gene is TRBV5-1, the J gene TRBJ1-3; D call uncertain. Trimming cost V 0 bases and J 0 bases, with 13 bases left between them. From germline, CDR1 is SGHRS and CDR2 YFSETQ. The CDR3 consists of 17 residues. CDR3 nucleotides: TGCGCCAGCAGCTTGGTAGGCGGCGGAGCCTCTGGAAACACCATATATTTT. Translation gives CASSLVGGGASGNTIYF. Supplemented by reference TRBV5-1 and TRBJ1-3, the full variable domain reads KAGVTQTPRYLIKTRGQQVTLSCSPISGHRSVSWYQQTPGQGLQFLFEYFSETQRNKGNFPGRFSGRQFSNSRSEMNVSTLELGDSALYLCASSLVGGGASGNTIYFGEGSWLTVV.

Turning to this clone: The identical CDR3 is also encoded by other nucleotide sequences in the sample. J is TRBJ2-5 and V is TRBV3-1 (or the pseudogene TRBV3-2), with no clear D. The CDR3 is 13 amino acids. Trimming left V 1 base short and J 3 bases short, with 6 bases between. Germline V lookup: CDR1 LGHDT, CDR2 YNNKEL (reference sequence). CDR3 residues: CASSQGREETQYF. CDR3 in DNA: TGTGCCAGCAGCCAAGGCCGGGAAGAGACCCAGTACTTC.